This TCR beta chain stems from a study of blood T cell repertoires in COVID-19. This CDR3 has 16 residues. In germline, CDR1 is PRHDT, CDR2 FYEKMQ (reference sequence). V was pared by 1 base and J by 5 bases, with 10 bases of the junction left unmatched. Only one count was recorded for this clone. TCRdb's table, derived via immunoSEQ multiplex PCR, lists solely in-frame clones and lacks some. The sample carries about 88,000 clones, roughly 88% recorded once. V gene TRBV13 combines with J gene TRBJ2-7; 8 bases are a match to TRBD2. The receptor's source is a human donor in a cohort sampled during active COVID-19. The sequenced sample consisted of peripheral blood. The CDR3 sequence: CASSLAGGRNLDEQYF. The CDR3 DNA reads TGTGCCAGCAGCTTAGCAGGCGGGAGGAATCTGGACGAGCAGTACTTC.